This passage covers 15 T cell receptor beta chains from one sample sequenced in a study of graft-versus-host responses after intestinal transplantation. Method: immunoSEQ multiplex PCR; TCRdb's copy keeps in-frame clones and lacks some. In the table there are roughly 99,000 clones, around 90% of which are singletons. Their antigens remain unidentified. This sample comprised unstimulated CD8+ T cells sorted from spleen or lymph node cells, obtained before transplant. The origin of the receptors is a human donor who was the organ donor for an intestinal transplant.

The genes are TRBV7-2 and TRBJ1-4, with 7 bases identical to TRBD1. Germline lookup yields CDR1 SGHTA and CDR2 FQGNSA. The CDR3 sequence is 16 residues long. Trimming at V came to 5 bases and at J to 5 bases, leaving 11 bases not matched to a gene. CDR3 protein: CASSPVRQGGNEKLFF. DNA of the CDR3: TGTGCCAGCAGCCCAGTTAGACAGGGAGGAAATGAAAAACTGTTTTTT. The variable domain in full, with the rest retrieved from reference TRBV7-2 and TRBJ1-4, is GAGVSQSPSNKVTEKGKDVELRCDPISGHTALYWYRQSLGQGLEFLIYFQGNSAPDKSGLPSDRFSAERTGGSVSTLTIQRTQQEDSAVYLCASSPVRQGGNEKLFFGSGTQLSVL.

V usage is TRBV5-4 and J usage is TRBJ2-3; D gene unclear. Trimming pared 1 base from V and 1 base from J, leaving 7 bases between. The CDR3 spans 14 residues. Germline V gene data show CDR1 as SGHNT and CDR2 as YYREEE (reference sequence). DNA for the CDR3: TGTGCCAGCAGCTTGAACCGGGGCACAGATACGCAGTATTTT. Protein: CASSLNRGTDTQYF.

The rearrangement joins TRBV6-5 to TRBJ1-2; tentatively, D is TRBD1 (6 bases). The length of the CDR3 is 12 residues. Germline CDR1 reads MNHEY; CDR2 reads SVGAGI. Trimming removed 6 bases from V and 6 bases from J, with 11 bases in between. This CDR3 reads CASRQGMDGYTF. In DNA, the CDR3 is TGTGCCAGCAGACAGGGAATGGATGGCTACACCTTC.

The rearrangement links TRBV7-8 to TRBJ2-7; TRBD2 might be the D (5 bases). CDR3 length: 12 amino acids. V shed 4 bases and J shed 3 bases, with 7 bases lying between them. The germline CDR1 and CDR2 sequences are SGHVS and FQNEAQ. The CDR3 spells CASSSGIYEQYF. In nucleotides, the CDR3 is TGTGCCAGCAGCTCCGGGATCTACGAGCAGTACTTC.

V and J are TRBV4-1 and TRBJ2-1; 10 bases align to TRBD2. The CDR3 totals 16 residues. Germline V gene lookup returns CDR1 MGHRA and CDR2 YSYEKL. The ends lost 0 bases at V and 10 bases at J; junction bases unmatched: 9. The CDR3 DNA is TGCGCCAGCAGCCAAGATCCCCTAGCGGGAGAAGCCGAGCAGTTCTTC. It codes for CASSQDPLAGEAEQFF.

There are a few counts of this clone. This chain connects TRBV30 to TRBJ1-5; TRBD1 matches 8 bases. This CDR3 spans 13 amino acids. V shed 0 bases and J 7 bases; nucleotides not matched to a gene: 2. CDR1 GTSNPN and CDR2 SVGIG come from the germline V gene (reference sequence). CDR3 in DNA: TGTGCCTGGAGTGTGGCAGGGGGCCAGCCCCAGCATTTT. Its translation: CAWSVAGGQPQHF.

This clone was counted a single time. This chain joins TRBV19 and TRBJ1-2; TRBD1 matches at 7 bases. Losses at the gene ends were 4 bases for V and 8 bases for J; bases not matched to a gene: 7. From germline, CDR1 is LNHDA and CDR2 SQIVND (reference sequence). The CDR3 is 13 residues long. The CDR3 here is CASSRGQAAGYTF. The CDR3 coding sequence is TGTGCCAGTAGTAGAGGACAGGCGGCGGGCTACACCTTC.

This rearrangement joins TRBV4-1 to TRBJ2-7; D might be TRBD2 (6 bases). CDR1 and CDR2 from the germline V gene are MGHRA and YSYEKL. Trimming cost V 1 base and J 6 bases, with 13 bases left between them. The CDR3 is 14 residues long. The CDR3 loop is CASSQGLEGPEQYF. DNA for the CDR3: TGCGCCAGCAGCCAAGGCCTGGAGGGTCCCGAGCAGTACTTC.

The V gene is TRBV27, the J gene TRBJ2-7; a weak D match, TRBD2 (5 bases). Between the trimmed V and J ends, which lost 1 base and 4 bases, there was a span of 8 bases. CDR3 size: 13 residues. CDR1 and CDR2 from the germline V gene are MNHEY and SMNVEV (reference sequence). CDR3 loop: CASSLFRGYEQYF. Here the CDR3 DNA reads TGTGCCAGCAGTTTATTCCGGGGATACGAGCAGTACTTC.

The gene calls are TRBV2 and TRBJ2-3; D is undetermined. The length of the CDR3 is 14 residues. Germline lookup yields CDR1 SNHLY and CDR2 FYNNEI. V lost 9 bases and J lost 0, with 13 bases in between. CDR3 residues: CARAGFSSTDTQYF. In DNA, the CDR3 is TGTGCCAGGGCTGGTTTCTCTAGCACAGATACGCAGTATTTT.

The CDR3 bases are TGCAGTACCAATAGCGGGTACGAGCAGTACTTC. Protein sequence: CSTNSGYEQYF. V gene TRBV20-1 combines with J gene TRBJ2-7; TRBD2 agrees at 7 bases. V trimming: 8 bases; J trimming: 4 bases; junction bases outside the gene matches: 5. There are 11 residues in the CDR3. Germline values: CDR1 DFQATT, CDR2 SNEGSKA (reference sequence).

V gene TRBV6-5 combines with J gene TRBJ1-4; the D is unclear. Germline CDR1 and CDR2: MNHEY and SVGAGI. This CDR3 is built from 14 residues. Trimming pared 4 bases from V and 8 bases from J, leaving 14 bases between. For the CDR3, the DNA is TGTGCCAGCAGTTCCGCCACCCGGGTAGAAAAACTGTTTTTT. This codes for CASSSATRVEKLFF.

The chain has TRBV9 and TRBJ1-2, with D possibly being TRBD1 (6 bases). Germline V gene lookup returns CDR1 SGDLS and CDR2 YYNGEE. CDR3 length: 15 residues. Trimming left V 3 bases short and J 6 bases short, with 18 bases between. The CDR3 reads CASSAWGQGKHGYTF. CDR3 nucleotide sequence: TGTGCCAGCAGCGCATGGGGGCAAGGAAAGCATGGCTACACCTTC.

This clone showed up just a few times. J is TRBJ1-5 and V is TRBV19, with a weak D call TRBD1 (5 bases). The CDR3 length is 17 residues. Per the germline V gene, CDR1 is LNHDA and CDR2 is SQIVND (reference sequence). The V gene lost 5 bases and the J gene lost 3 bases, with 20 bases spanning the gap. The CDR3 DNA sequence: TGTGCCAGTAGTGGGGACTTGGGCAGAACCTTCAATCAGCCCCAGCATTTT. Translating gives CASSGDLGRTFNQPQHF.

The chain joins TRBV7-9 to TRBJ2-1; 11 bases map to TRBD1. This CDR3 has 14 amino acids. After removal of 4 bases from V and 7 bases from J, the junction contained 3 bases not matched to a gene. In germline, CDR1 is SEHNR, CDR2 FQNEAQ (reference sequence). Written as DNA, the CDR3 is TGTGCCAGCAGCTCGGGACAGGGGGGGAATGAGCAGTTCTTC. Its protein is CASSSGQGGNEQFF. The full variable domain, in which reference TRBV7-9 and TRBJ2-1 provide the parts outside the CDR3, is DTGVSQNPRHKITKRGQNVTFRCDPISEHNRLYWYRQTLGQGPEFLTYFQNEAQLEKSRLLSDRFSAERPKGSFSTLEIQRTEQGDSAMYLCASSSGQGGNEQFFGPGTRLTVL.